A selection of T cell receptor beta chains follows, all from one sample in a study of shared clonotypes between healthy human individuals. The protocol was immunoSEQ multiplex PCR, while the TCRdb copy is restricted to in-frame clones and leaves out a portion. This sample has around 2.1 million clones, with approximately 96% found just once. Sequences were obtained from naive CD4+ T cells sorted from blood. These receptors all come from a young man in good health. Both conserved end residues are part of each CDR3. The D gene is left open where the match is weak. Clone sizes are given selectively: once, few, many, or a class where the clone is expanded.

D,length,size,J,V,CDR3,DNA
NA,16,once,TRBJ1-6,TRBV4-1,CASSQDAQGYNSPLHF,TGCGCCAGCAGCCAAGATGCACAGGGCTATAATTCACCCCTCCACTTT
TRBD1,14,NA,TRBJ2-7,TRBV6-6,CASSPGQGAYEQYF,TGTGCCAGCAGCCCGGGACAGGGGGCCTACGAGCAGTACTTT
TRBD1,15,NA,TRBJ2-3,TRBV4-2,CASSPRTGLRDTQYF,TGTGCCAGCAGCCCCCGGACAGGGCTTAGAGATACGCAGTATTTT
NA,16,once,TRBJ2-1,TRBV4-1,CASSPSPGALYNEQFF,TGCGCCAGCAGCCCGTCCCCGGGAGCTCTTTACAATGAGCAGTTCTTC
NA,14,NA,TRBJ1-4,TRBV28,CASSLQGFREKLFF,TGTGCCAGCAGTTTACAGGGTTTTCGCGAAAAACTGTTTTTT
TRBD1,14,NA,TRBJ2-4,TRBV6-4,CASSADRAVDIQYF,TGTGCCAGCAGTGCCGACAGGGCTGTGGACATTCAGTACTTC
TRBD2,14,once,TRBJ2-3,TRBV2,CASRLAGSTDTQYF,TGTGCCAGCAGGTTAGCGGGGAGCACAGATACGCAGTATTTT
NA,12,NA,TRBJ2-7,TRBV5-1,CASSGGTVEQYF,TGCGCCAGCAGCGGGGGGACAGTCGAGCAGTACTTC
TRBD1,16,NA,TRBJ2-7,TRBV7-2,CASSLAAGGQPYEQYF,TGTGCCAGCAGCTTAGCGGCAGGGGGCCAACCCTACGAGCAGTACTTC
NA,13,NA,TRBJ1-2,TRBV10-1,CASSENRNYGYTF,TGCGCCAGCAGTGAGAACAGAAACTATGGCTACACCTTC
TRBD1,15,once,TRBJ1-2,TRBV27,CASSLRRDSDYGYTF,TGTGCCAGCAGTCTCCGCCGGGACAGTGACTATGGCTACACCTTC
NA,13,NA,TRBJ1-4,TRBV6-5,CASTRGRAEKLFF,TGTGCCAGCACCCGAGGCAGGGCTGAAAAACTGTTTTTT
TRBD2,14,NA,TRBJ2-2,TRBV28,CSCATSGNTGELFF,TGTAGCTGTGCGACTAGCGGAAACACCGGGGAGCTGTTTTTT
NA,13,once,TRBJ2-5,TRBV7-9,CASSFVPGETQYF,TGTGCCAGCAGCTTCGTCCCTGGCGAGACCCAGTACTTC
NA,15,NA,TRBJ1-3,TRBV4-3,CASSQSWTTGNTIYF,TGCGCCAGCAGCCAATCATGGACAACTGGAAACACCATATATTTT
NA,17,NA,TRBJ1-1,TRBV9,CASSPRPGQGRRTEAFF,TGTGCCAGCAGCCCCCGTCCGGGGCAGGGAAGAAGAACTGAAGCTTTCTTT
NA,15,NA,TRBJ2-5,TRBV6-5,CASSYSWEPWETQYF,TGTGCCAGCAGTTACTCGTGGGAGCCCTGGGAGACCCAGTACTTC
TRBD1,14,NA,TRBJ2-5,TRBV5-8,CASSLQGAWETQYF,TGTGCCAGCAGCTTGCAGGGGGCATGGGAGACCCAGTACTTC
TRBD1,16,NA,TRBJ1-3,TRBV5-1,CASSLGQGALGNTIYF,TGCGCCAGCAGCTTGGGACAGGGGGCGCTTGGAAACACCATATATTTT
TRBD1,15,NA,TRBJ1-1,TRBV28,CASSPADRDGTEAFF,TGTGCCAGCAGTCCCGCGGACAGGGATGGCACTGAAGCTTTCTTT
TRBD2,14,NA,TRBJ2-7,TRBV10-2,CACKGLAYSYEQYF,TGCGCCTGTAAGGGACTAGCGTATTCCTACGAGCAGTACTTC
NA,13,NA,TRBJ2-1,TRBV5-1,CASSSEGGYEQFF,TGCGCCAGCAGCTCCGAGGGGGGCTATGAGCAGTTCTTC